This T cell receptor (beta chain) originates from a study of cytomegalovirus exposure and HLA in healthy donors. V trimming: 8 bases; J trimming: 0 bases; junction bases outside the gene matches: 4. The CDR3 runs to 14 residues. The germline gives CDR1 MDHEN, CDR2 SYDVKM. The PCR was carried out with 60 Vbeta primers and 13 Jbeta primers. The repertoire was sequenced with immunoSEQ multiplex PCR; TCRdb's copy has only in-frame clones and lacks some. This table has just under 95,000 clones, 81% appearing once. Input material: PBMCs. The receptor comes from a human donor in good health. This sequence joins TRBV28 and TRBJ2-3; TRBD2 matches at 8 bases. DNA of the CDR3: TGTGCCAGCTTGGCGGGGGGCAGCACAGATACGCAGTATTTT. Residues: CASLAGGSTDTQYF.